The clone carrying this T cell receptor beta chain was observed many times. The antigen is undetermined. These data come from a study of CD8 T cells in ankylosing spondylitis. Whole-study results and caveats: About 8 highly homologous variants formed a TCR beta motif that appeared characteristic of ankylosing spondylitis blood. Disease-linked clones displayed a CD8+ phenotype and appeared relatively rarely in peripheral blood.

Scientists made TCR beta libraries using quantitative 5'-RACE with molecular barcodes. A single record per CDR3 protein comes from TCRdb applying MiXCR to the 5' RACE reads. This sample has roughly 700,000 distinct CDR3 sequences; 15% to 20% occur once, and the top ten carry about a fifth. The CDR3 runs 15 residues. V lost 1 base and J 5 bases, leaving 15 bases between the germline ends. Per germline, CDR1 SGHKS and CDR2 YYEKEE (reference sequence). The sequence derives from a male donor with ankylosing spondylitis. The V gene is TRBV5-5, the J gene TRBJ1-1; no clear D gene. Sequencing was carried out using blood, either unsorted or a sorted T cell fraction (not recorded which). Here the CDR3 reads CASSLSVGGDTEAFF. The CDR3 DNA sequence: TGTGCCAGCAGCTTGTCTGTCGGCGGGGATACTGAAGCTTTCTTT. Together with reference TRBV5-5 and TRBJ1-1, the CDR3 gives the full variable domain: DAGVTQSPTHLIKTRGQQVTLRCSPISGHKSVSWYQQVLGQGPQFIFQYYEKEERGRGNFPDRFSARQFPNYSSELNVNALLLGDSALYLCASSLSVGGDTEAFFGQGTRLTVV.